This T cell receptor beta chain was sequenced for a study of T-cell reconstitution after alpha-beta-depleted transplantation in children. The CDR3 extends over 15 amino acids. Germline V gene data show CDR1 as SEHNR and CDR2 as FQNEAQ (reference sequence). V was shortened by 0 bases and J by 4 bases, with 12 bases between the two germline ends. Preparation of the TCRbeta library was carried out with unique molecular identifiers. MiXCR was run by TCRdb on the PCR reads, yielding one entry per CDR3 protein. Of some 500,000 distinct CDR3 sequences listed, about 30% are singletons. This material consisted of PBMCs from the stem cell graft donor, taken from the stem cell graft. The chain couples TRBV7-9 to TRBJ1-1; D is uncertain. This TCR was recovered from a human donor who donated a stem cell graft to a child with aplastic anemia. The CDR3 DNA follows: TGTGCCAGCAGCTTAGCGCTTCAGGATCCCACTGAAGCTTTCTTT. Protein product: CASSLALQDPTEAFF.